Described below is a single T cell receptor (beta chain) sequence and its context. Its antigen remains unidentified. The sample belongs to a study of OX40 agonist ivuxolimab in advanced cancers. Looking at the study overall: At doses from 0.01 to 10 mg/kg, patients were given intravenous ivuxolimab every 2 weeks. Prior anti-PD-1, anti-PD-L1 or anti-CTLA-4 therapy was allowed; approximately 40% had some. Study-wide results and caveats: Circulating CD4+ and CD8+ T cells showed clonal expansion by week 6 at 0.1 to 3.0 mg/kg.

This CDR3 region has 15 residues. J was trimmed by 4 bases and V by 5 bases; bases with no gene match: 8. Germline CDR1 is LNHDA and CDR2 is SQIVND (reference sequence). Generated by immunoSEQ multiplex PCR, the TCRdb table keeps only in-frame clones and is missing some. The table includes under 90,000 clones, approximately 95% detected once. The receptor's source is an adult with an advanced solid tumor such as melanoma, head and neck, liver or kidney cancer. The sample in question was CD4+ or CD8+ T cells sorted from blood, obtained in a trial of the OX40 agonist ivuxolimab. The rearrangement links TRBV19 to TRBJ1-2; 9 nucleotides align to TRBD1. The CDR3 nucleotides are TGTGCCAGTAGTTCCGGGACAGGGACGACCTATGGCTACACCTTC. Protein product: CASSSGTGTTYGYTF. Using reference TRBV19 and TRBJ1-2 for the parts outside the CDR3, the full variable domain is DGGITQSPKYLFRKEGQNVTLSCEQNLNHDAMYWYRQDPGQGLRLIYYSQIVNDFQKGDIAEGYSVSREKKESFPLTVTSAQKNPTAFYLCASSSGTGTTYGYTFGSGTRLTVV.